Presented here are 8 T cell receptor beta chains from one specimen sequenced in a study of blood T cell repertoires in COVID-19. Using immunoSEQ multiplex PCR, the repertoire was profiled, and TCRdb retains in-frame clones only, with some absent. Among about 250,000 clones listed, more than 75% were seen once. The sequenced sample consisted of PBMCs or T cells enriched from blood (not recorded which). All receptors derive from a man younger than 30 who had recovered from COVID-19.

The rearrangement uses TRBV15 and TRBJ2-1; 9 bases align to TRBD2. Looked up from germline, CDR1 is LNHNV and CDR2 is YYDKDF (reference sequence). The CDR3 sequence is 17 residues long. The trim removed 0 bases at V and 6 bases at J, leaving 9 bases unmatched. The CDR3 loop reads CATSRDLAGGPGNEQFF. CDR3 nucleotides: TGTGCCACCAGCAGAGATCTCGCGGGAGGGCCGGGCAATGAGCAGTTCTTC.

The V and J genes are TRBV9 and TRBJ2-4; TRBD2 agrees at 7 bases. The CDR3 has 16 residues. The germline V gene has CDR1 SGDLS and CDR2 YYNGEE. The trim removed 0 bases at V and 2 bases at J, leaving 5 bases unmatched. Here the CDR3 reads CASSVAGRNTKNIQYF. In DNA, the CDR3 is TGTGCCAGCAGCGTAGCCGGGAGGAACACCAAAAACATTCAGTACTTC.

V and J are TRBV29-1 and TRBJ1-1; D is possibly TRBD1 (5 bases). V was pared by 2 bases and J by 7 bases, with 14 bases between. This CDR3 is 13 amino acids long. The germline gives CDR1 SQVTM, CDR2 ANQGSEA. The CDR3 DNA sequence: TGCAGCGTTGAAAAAGGAGGGGCCGGTGAAGCTTTCTTT. Residues: CSVEKGGAGEAFF.

This chain uses TRBV28 with TRBJ1-5; D not certain. The CDR3 is 15 amino acids. The germline CDR1 and CDR2 sequences are MDHEN and SYDVKM. Trimming cost V 0 bases and J 2 bases, with 8 bases left between them. CDR3 coding DNA: TGTGCCAGCAGTTTATGGGCCGAAGGCAATCAGCCCCAGCATTTT. Protein: CASSLWAEGNQPQHF.

This chain links TRBV28 with TRBJ1-6; D remains unclear. V lost 11 bases to trimming and J lost 8 bases, with 16 bases between them. Per the germline V gene, CDR1 is MDHEN and CDR2 is SYDVKM. This CDR3 has 13 amino acids. CDR3 nucleotides: TGTGCCGCCGGGCCGTCACTAGATTCACCCCTCCACTTT. It yields the protein CAAGPSLDSPLHF.

This chain uses TRBV25-1 with TRBJ1-6; no definite D call. CDR3 size: 13 residues. Trimming removed 4 bases from V and 4 bases from J, with 5 bases in between. Per the germline V gene, CDR1 is MGHDK and CDR2 is SYGVNS. CDR3 bases: TGTGCCAGCAGTGGTCCGTATAATTCACCCCTCCACTTT. Residues: CASSGPYNSPLHF.

The chain carries TRBV7-9 and TRBJ2-3; D uncertain. The CDR3 sequence is 10 residues long. Trimming shortened V by 10 bases and J by 6 bases, and 8 bases separated the two germline ends. Germline CDR1 is SEHNR and CDR2 is FQNEAQ (reference sequence). The CDR3: CAIGWDTQYF. The CDR3, as DNA: TGTGCCATCGGTTGGGATACGCAGTATTTT.

The gene calls are TRBV30 and TRBJ1-4; 10 bases match TRBD1. The CDR3 has 16 residues. Germline V gene sequence: CDR1 GTSNPN, CDR2 SVGIG (reference sequence). V was pared by 6 bases and J by 4 bases, with 11 bases of the junction left unmatched. The DNA of the CDR3 is TGTGCCTGCGACAGGGGGCCGGGACTTAGTAATGAAAAACTGTTTTTT. Translated, it gives CACDRGPGLSNEKLFF.